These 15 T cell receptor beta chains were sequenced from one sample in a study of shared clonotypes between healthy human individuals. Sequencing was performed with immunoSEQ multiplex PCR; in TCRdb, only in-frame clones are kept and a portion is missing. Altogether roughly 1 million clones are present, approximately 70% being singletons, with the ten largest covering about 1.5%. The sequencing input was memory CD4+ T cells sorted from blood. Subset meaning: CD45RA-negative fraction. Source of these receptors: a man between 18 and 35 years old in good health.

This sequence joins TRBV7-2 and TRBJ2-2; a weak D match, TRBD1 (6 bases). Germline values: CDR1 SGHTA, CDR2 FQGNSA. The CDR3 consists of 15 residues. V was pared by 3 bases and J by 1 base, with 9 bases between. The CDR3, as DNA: TGTGCCAGCAGCTTGGTACAGGGGAACACCGGGGAGCTGTTTTTT. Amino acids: CASSLVQGNTGELFF.

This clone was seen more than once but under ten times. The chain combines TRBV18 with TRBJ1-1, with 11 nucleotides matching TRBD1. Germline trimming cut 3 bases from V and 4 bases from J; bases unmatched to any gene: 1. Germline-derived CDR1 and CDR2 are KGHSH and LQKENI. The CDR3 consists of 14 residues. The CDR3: CASSPGTGGTEAFF. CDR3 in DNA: TGTGCCAGCTCACCCGGGACAGGGGGCACTGAAGCTTTCTTT.

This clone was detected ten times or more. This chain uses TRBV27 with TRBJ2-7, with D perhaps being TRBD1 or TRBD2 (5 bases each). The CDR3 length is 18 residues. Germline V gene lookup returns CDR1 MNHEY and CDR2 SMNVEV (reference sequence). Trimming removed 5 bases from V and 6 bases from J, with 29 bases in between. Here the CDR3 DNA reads TGTGCCAGCAGTACCTTCCCCGGGACCCGTGTTCCACGCCCCGAGCAGTACTTC. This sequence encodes CASSTFPGTRVPRPEQYF.

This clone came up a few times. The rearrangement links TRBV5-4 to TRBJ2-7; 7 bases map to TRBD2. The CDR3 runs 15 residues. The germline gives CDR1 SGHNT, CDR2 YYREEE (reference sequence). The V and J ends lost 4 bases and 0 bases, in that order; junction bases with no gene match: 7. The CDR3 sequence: CASSPLGRASYEQYF. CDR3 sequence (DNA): TGTGCCAGCAGCCCCCTAGGGAGGGCCTCCTACGAGCAGTACTTC. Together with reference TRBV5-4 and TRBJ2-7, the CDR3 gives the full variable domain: ETGVTQSPTHLIKTRGQQVTLRCSSQSGHNTVSWYQQALGQGPQFIFQYYREEENGRGNFPPRFSGLQFPNYSSELNVNALELDDSALYLCASSPLGRASYEQYFGPGTRLTVT.

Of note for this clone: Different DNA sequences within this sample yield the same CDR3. CDR3: CAWSLLGYTF. CDR3 nucleotides: TGTGCCTGGAGCCTGCTCGGCTACACCTTC. The genes are TRBV30 and TRBJ1-2; D not certain. Per the germline V gene, CDR1 is GTSNPN and CDR2 is SVGIG (reference sequence). The germline V and J ends were trimmed by 3 bases and 8 bases, with 7 bases remaining between them. The CDR3 length is 10 residues.

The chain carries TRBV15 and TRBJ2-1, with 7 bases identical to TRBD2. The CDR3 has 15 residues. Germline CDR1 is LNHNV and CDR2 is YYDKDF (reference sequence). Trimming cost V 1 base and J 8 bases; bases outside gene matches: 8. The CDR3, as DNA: TGTGCCACCAGCAGAGCCCCTAGCGGCGATCATGAGCAGTTCTTC. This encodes CATSRAPSGDHEQFF.

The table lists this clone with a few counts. CDR3 in amino acids: CASSVSATVSYSPLHF. In DNA, the CDR3 is TGTGCCAGCAGTGTTTCAGCGACCGTCTCCTATTCACCCCTCCACTTT. The chain couples TRBV6-6 to TRBJ1-6; D not resolved. Per the germline V gene, CDR1 is MNHNY and CDR2 is SVGAGI (reference sequence). The CDR3 extends over 16 amino acids. V lost 5 bases and J 8 bases, leaving 19 bases between the germline ends.

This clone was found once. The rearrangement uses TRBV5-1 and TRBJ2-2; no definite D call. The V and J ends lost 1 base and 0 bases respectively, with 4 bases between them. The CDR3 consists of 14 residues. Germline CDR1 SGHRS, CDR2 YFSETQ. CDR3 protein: CASSLRPNTGELFF. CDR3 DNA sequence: TGCGCCAGCAGCTTGAGACCGAACACCGGGGAGCTGTTTTTT.

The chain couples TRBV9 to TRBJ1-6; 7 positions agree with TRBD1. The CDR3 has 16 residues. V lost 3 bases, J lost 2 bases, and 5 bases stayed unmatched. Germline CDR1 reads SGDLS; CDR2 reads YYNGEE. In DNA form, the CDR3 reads TGTGCCAGCAGCGCGCAGGGGACAGCCTATAATTCACCCCTCCACTTT. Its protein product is CASSAQGTAYNSPLHF.

The CDR3 bases are TGTGCCAGCAGTCCCGGGACAGGGAGTTTCCAGCCCCAGCATTTT. It encodes CASSPGTGSFQPQHF. The genes are TRBV28 and TRBJ1-5, with 9 bases that match TRBD1. After removal of 5 bases from V and 7 bases from J, the junction contained 9 bases not matched to a gene. CDR3 size: 15 residues. The germline V gene has CDR1 MDHEN and CDR2 SYDVKM.

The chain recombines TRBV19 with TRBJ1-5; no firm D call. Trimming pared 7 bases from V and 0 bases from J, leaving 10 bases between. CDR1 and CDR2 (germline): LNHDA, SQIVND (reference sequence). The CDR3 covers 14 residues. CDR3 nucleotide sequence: TGTGCCAGTATGGATAGGGCTAGCAATCAGCCCCAGCATTTT. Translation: CASMDRASNQPQHF.

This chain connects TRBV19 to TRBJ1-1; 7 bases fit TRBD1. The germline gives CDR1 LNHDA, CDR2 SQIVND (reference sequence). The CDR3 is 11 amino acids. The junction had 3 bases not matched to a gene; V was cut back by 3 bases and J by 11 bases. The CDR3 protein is CASSITGAAFF. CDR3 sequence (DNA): TGTGCCAGTAGTATTACAGGGGCGGCTTTCTTT.

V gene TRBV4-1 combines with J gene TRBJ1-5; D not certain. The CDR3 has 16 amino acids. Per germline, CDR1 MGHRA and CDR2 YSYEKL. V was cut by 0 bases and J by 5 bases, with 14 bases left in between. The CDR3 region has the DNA TGCGCCAGCAGCCAAGAATCTGGGAAGCGTTATCAGCCCCAGCATTTT. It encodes CASSQESGKRYQPQHF.

CDR3 sequence (DNA): TGTGCCTGGACTATAGGTATATCCAAAAACATTCAGTACTTC. It translates to CAWTIGISKNIQYF. The V call is TRBV30, the J call TRBJ2-4; D gene uncertain. The CDR3 is made up of 14 amino acids. The V gene's germline CDR1 is GTSNPN and CDR2 SVGIG (reference sequence). Deletions cut 4 bases from V and 2 bases from J, with 12 bases between.

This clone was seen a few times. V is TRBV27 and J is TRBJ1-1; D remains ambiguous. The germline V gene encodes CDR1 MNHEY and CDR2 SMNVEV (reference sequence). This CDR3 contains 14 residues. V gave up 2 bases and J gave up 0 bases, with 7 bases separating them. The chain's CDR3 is CASSLRVLNTEAFF. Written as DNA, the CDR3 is TGTGCCAGCAGTTTAAGGGTGTTGAACACTGAAGCTTTCTTT.